Each of the 13 T cell receptor beta chains below was sequenced from the same sample in a study of T-cell reconstitution after alpha-beta-depleted transplantation in children. Unique molecular identifiers were used to barcode this TCRbeta library. In TCRdb, the PCR reads were re-called with MiXCR into one record per CDR3 protein. Among about 360,000 distinct CDR3 sequences listed, 10% to 15% were seen once. This specimen consisted of PBMCs, obtained from the stem cell graft. These receptors originate from a human donor who donated a stem cell graft to a child with Fanconi anemia.

V usage is TRBV12-3 or TRBV12-4 and J usage is TRBJ2-7; TRBD1 might be the D (5 bases). Trimming took off 5 bases at V and 0 bases at J, with 11 bases between the two ends. The CDR3 has 14 residues. CDR3 in DNA: TGTGCCAGCAGTATGGGGCCGAGCTCCTACGAGCAGTACTTC. Its translation: CASSMGPSSYEQYF.

This clonotype was counted a few times. The chain carries TRBV19 and TRBJ1-3; D is uncertain. V lost 7 bases, J lost 4 bases, and 5 bases lay in between. There are 11 residues in the CDR3. Germline CDR1 and CDR2: LNHDA and SQIVND (reference sequence). In nucleotides, the CDR3 is TGTGCCAGTACCATGGGAAACACCATATATTTT. Its translation is CASTMGNTIYF.

This clonotype was picked up many times. The V and J genes are TRBV28 and TRBJ2-2; D possibly matches TRBD1 or TRBD2 (5 bases each). CDR3 size: 13 residues. The germline V and J ends were trimmed by 3 bases and 10 bases, with 12 bases remaining between them. CDR1 MDHEN and CDR2 SYDVKM come from the germline V gene. The DNA of the CDR3 is TGTGCCAGCAGTTTCGGCCGGGGCACGGAGCTGTTTTTT. Translating gives CASSFGRGTELFF.

This clonotype was recorded many times. The chain combines TRBV7-2 with TRBJ1-1, with a possible D match to TRBD1 (5 bases). V was shortened by 5 bases and J by 6 bases, with 13 bases between the two germline ends. The CDR3 sequence is 13 residues long. The germline V gene has CDR1 SGHTA and CDR2 FQGNSA. CDR3 nucleotide sequence: TGTGCCAGCAGCAGGGGTCAGAGACCTGAAGCTTTCTTT. This sequence encodes CASSRGQRPEAFF. Full variable domain (rest looked up from reference TRBV7-2 and TRBJ1-1): GAGVSQSPSNKVTEKGKDVELRCDPISGHTALYWYRQSLGQGLEFLIYFQGNSAPDKSGLPSDRFSAERTGGSVSTLTIQRTQQEDSAVYLCASSRGQRPEAFFGQGTRLTVV.

Many counts were recorded for this clonotype. CDR3 coding DNA: TGTGCCAGCAGCTTAAAAGCGGAGGGGAGTGAGCAGTTCTTC. It yields the protein CASSLKAEGSEQFF. The chain couples TRBV7-7 to TRBJ2-1; D is possibly TRBD2 (6 bases). This CDR3 spans 14 amino acids. Germline loops: CDR1 SSHAT, CDR2 FNYEAQ (reference sequence). Trimming removed 2 bases from V and 9 bases from J, with 14 bases in between.

The V call is TRBV6-1, the J call TRBJ1-5, with D maybe TRBD1 (6 bases). The V gene lost 3 bases and the J gene lost 3 bases, with 15 bases spanning the gap. The CDR3 contains 16 residues. Germline CDR1 MNHNS, CDR2 SASEGT. CDR3 in DNA: TGTGCCAGCAGTGACCTGGGAGGGGGGCCCAATCAGCCCCAGCATTTT. It encodes CASSDLGGGPNQPQHF.

This clonotype rates as medium-sized. This chain joins TRBV5-6 and TRBJ1-5; unclear D gene. V lost 1 base, J lost 5 bases, and 7 bases lay in between. CDR3 size: 13 residues. Germline V gene lookup returns CDR1 SGHDT and CDR2 YYEEEE. For the CDR3, the DNA is TGTGCCAGCAGCTTGTCCGGGTATCAGCCCCAGCATTTT. Its protein is CASSLSGYQPQHF.

The chain joins TRBV6-2 or TRBV6-3 to TRBJ2-7; no definite D call. The V gene lost 7 bases and the J gene lost 3 bases, with 7 bases spanning the gap. Looked up from germline, CDR1 is MNHEY and CDR2 is SVGEGT. The CDR3 loop spans 11 amino acids. This CDR3 is CASTGGYEQYF. As DNA, the CDR3 is TGTGCCAGCACCGGCGGCTACGAGCAGTACTTC.

This clonotype appeared many times. The J gene is TRBJ2-1, the V gene TRBV12-3 or TRBV12-4, with D possibly being TRBD1 (6 bases). The CDR3 sequence is 14 residues long. The V gene lost 2 bases and the J gene lost 4 bases, with 9 bases spanning the gap. Here the CDR3 reads CASSLPGQYNEQFF. DNA for the CDR3: TGTGCCAGCAGTTTACCCGGACAGTACAATGAGCAGTTCTTC.

This clonotype was counted ten times or more. V and J are TRBV6-5 and TRBJ1-5, with 7 bases lining up with TRBD1. This CDR3 has 15 amino acids. V shed 5 bases and J 8 bases; nucleotides not matched to a gene: 12. Germline loops: CDR1 MNHEY, CDR2 SVGAGI. The CDR3 DNA reads as TGTGCCAGCAGTACCTCGACAGGGTTTACGGAGCCCCAGCATTTT. Encoded protein: CASSTSTGFTEPQHF.

The chain has TRBV20-1 and TRBJ1-5; the D gene is possibly TRBD1 (5 bases). Germline CDR1 reads DFQATT; CDR2 reads SNEGSKA (reference sequence). The V and J ends lost 5 bases and 5 bases respectively, with 19 bases between them. The CDR3 is made up of 15 amino acids. CDR3 bases: TGCAGTGCTTCCCCCGGGGGGAGCCTCGATCAGCCCCAGCATTTT. Protein sequence: CSASPGGSLDQPQHF.

There are many counts of this clonotype. CDR3 sequence (DNA): TGCAGCGTTACCAGGAGGAACACTGAAGCTTTCTTT. It is translated as CSVTRRNTEAFF. The chain employs TRBV29-1 and TRBJ1-1; the D is unclear. V was pared by 5 bases and J by 1 base, with 8 bases between. Germline V gene data show CDR1 as SQVTM and CDR2 as ANQGSEA. There are 12 residues in the CDR3.

In its sample, this clonotype was seen a few times. CDR3 DNA: TGTGCCAGCACTCGGGAGGCGAACACCGGGGAGCTGTTTTTT. As protein: CASTREANTGELFF. This chain links TRBV2 with TRBJ2-2; 7 bases fit TRBD2. The V gene's germline CDR1 is SNHLY and CDR2 FYNNEI. The CDR3 extends over 14 amino acids. V dropped 7 bases and J dropped 0; count of bases not matched to a gene: 2.